This T cell receptor beta chain was retrieved from a study of CD8+CD57+ T cells in acquired aplastic anemia. Study outcomes and limitations: The study identified around 28 CD8+ CDR3 sequences shared by patients and controls. The CD8+ Simpson's diversity of patients and controls was not significantly different.

The table lists this clonotype with many counts. Its matching antigen is unknown. Only patients with CD8+CD57+ cell expansion on flow cytometry were chosen for sequencing. Severe acquired aplastic anemia was present in all patients. Genomic DNA, serving as template, underwent TCR beta VDJ and CDR3 profiling. One entry per CDR3 protein, called by TCRdb with MiXCR from the reads. The sample gives around 190,000 distinct CDR3 sequences, around 50% of which show up once; over 10% is in the top ten. The CDR3 is 15 amino acids. The trim removed 6 bases at V and 8 bases at J, leaving 9 bases unmatched. The source of this sequence is a human donor with aplastic anemia. The specimen sequenced was sorted CD4+, CD8+, or CD8+CD57+ T cells (not recorded which) from PBMCs. The chain combines TRBV12-3 or TRBV12-4 with TRBJ1-6; TRBD1 matches 8 bases. The CDR3 DNA is TGTGCCAGCAGCCCGGACAGGGTTAGTCATTCACCCCTCCACTTT. Protein: CASSPDRVSHSPLHF.